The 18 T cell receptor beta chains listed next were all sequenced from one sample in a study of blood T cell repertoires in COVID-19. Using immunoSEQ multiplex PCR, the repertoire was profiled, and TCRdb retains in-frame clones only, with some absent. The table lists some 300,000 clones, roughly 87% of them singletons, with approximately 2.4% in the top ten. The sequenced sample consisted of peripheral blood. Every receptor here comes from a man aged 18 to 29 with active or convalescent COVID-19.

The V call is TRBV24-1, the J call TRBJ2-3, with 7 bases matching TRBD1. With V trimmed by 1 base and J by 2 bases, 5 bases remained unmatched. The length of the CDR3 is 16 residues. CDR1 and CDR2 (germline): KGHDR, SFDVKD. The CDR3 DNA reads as TGTGCCACCAGTGATTTAACAGGGGATGCCACAGATACGCAGTATTTT. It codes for CATSDLTGDATDTQYF.

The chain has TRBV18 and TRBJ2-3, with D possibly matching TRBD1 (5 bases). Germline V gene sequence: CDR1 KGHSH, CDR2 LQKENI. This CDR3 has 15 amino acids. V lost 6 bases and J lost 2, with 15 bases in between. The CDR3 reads CASSLGTGVTDTQYF. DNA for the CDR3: TGTGCCAGCTCCCTTGGAACAGGTGTCACAGATACGCAGTATTTT.

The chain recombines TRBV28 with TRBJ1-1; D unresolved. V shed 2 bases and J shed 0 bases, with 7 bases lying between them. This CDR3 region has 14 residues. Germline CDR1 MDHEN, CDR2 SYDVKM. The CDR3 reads CASSLTVMNTEAFF. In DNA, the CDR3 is TGTGCCAGCAGTTTAACGGTCATGAACACTGAAGCTTTCTTT.

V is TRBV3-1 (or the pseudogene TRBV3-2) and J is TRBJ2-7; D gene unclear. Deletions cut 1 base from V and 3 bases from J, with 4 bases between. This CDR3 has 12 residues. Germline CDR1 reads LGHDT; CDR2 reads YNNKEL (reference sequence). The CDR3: CASSQAIYEQYF. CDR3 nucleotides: TGTGCCAGCAGCCAAGCAATCTACGAGCAGTACTTC.

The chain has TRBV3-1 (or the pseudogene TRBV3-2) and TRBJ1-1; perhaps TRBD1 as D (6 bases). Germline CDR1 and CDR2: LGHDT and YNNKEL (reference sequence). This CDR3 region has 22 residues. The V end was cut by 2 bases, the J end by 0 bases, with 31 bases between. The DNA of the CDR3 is TGTGCCAGCAGCCAAATAAGGGCATACAGGGTTCCGACCAACCACATGAACACTGAAGCTTTCTTT. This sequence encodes CASSQIRAYRVPTNHMNTEAFF.

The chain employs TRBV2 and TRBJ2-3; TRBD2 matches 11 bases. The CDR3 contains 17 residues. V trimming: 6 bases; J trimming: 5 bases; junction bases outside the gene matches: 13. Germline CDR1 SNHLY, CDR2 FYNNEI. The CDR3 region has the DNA TGTGCCAGCAGCAAGCCTGGGCTAGCGGGGGGAATAGATACGCAGTATTTT. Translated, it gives CASSKPGLAGGIDTQYF.

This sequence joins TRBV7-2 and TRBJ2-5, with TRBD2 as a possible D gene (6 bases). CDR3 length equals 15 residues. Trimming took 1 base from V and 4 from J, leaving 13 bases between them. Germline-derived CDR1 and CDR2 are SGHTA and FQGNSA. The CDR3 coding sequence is TGTGCCAGCAGCTTAGGCCCGGACTACGGAGAGACCCAGTACTTC. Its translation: CASSLGPDYGETQYF.

CDR3 nucleotide sequence: TGTGCCAGCTCACCACGACAGGGGGCGCGGACTGAAGCTTTCTTT. It yields the protein CASSPRQGARTEAFF. V is TRBV18 and J is TRBJ1-1, with 10 bases lining up with TRBD1. The V gene's germline CDR1 is KGHSH and CDR2 LQKENI. The ends lost 1 base at V and 5 bases at J; junction bases unmatched: 4. This CDR3 spans 15 amino acids.

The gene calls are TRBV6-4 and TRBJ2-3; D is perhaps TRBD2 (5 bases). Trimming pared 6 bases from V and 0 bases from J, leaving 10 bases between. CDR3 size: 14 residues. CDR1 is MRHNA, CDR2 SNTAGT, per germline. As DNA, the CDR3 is TGTGCCAGCAGAGAGGGCCCAAGCACAGATACGCAGTATTTT. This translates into CASREGPSTDTQYF.

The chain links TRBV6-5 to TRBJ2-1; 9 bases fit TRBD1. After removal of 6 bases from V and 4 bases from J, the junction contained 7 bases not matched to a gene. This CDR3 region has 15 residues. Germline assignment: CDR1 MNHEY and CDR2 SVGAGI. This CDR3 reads CASSVDRGSYNEQFF. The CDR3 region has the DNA TGTGCCAGCAGCGTAGACAGGGGGTCTTACAATGAGCAGTTCTTC.

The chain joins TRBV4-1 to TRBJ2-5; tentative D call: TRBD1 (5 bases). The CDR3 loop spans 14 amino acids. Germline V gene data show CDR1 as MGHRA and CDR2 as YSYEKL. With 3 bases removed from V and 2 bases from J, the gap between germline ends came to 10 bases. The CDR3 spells CASSQGQPQETQYF. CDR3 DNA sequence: TGCGCCAGCAGCCAGGGGCAGCCTCAAGAGACCCAGTACTTC.

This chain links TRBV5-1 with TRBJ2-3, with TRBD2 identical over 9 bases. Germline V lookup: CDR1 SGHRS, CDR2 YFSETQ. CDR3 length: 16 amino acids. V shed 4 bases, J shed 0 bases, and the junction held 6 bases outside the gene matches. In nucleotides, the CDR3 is TGCGCCAGCAGCGTTGCTAGCGGGATAAGCACAGATACGCAGTATTTT. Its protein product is CASSVASGISTDTQYF.

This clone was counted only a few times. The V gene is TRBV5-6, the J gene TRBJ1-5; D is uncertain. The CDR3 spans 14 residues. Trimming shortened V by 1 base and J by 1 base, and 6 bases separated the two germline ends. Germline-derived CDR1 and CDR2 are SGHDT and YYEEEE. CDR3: CASSLLRSNQPQHF. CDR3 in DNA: TGTGCCAGCAGCTTGTTGCGCAGCAATCAGCCCCAGCATTTT.

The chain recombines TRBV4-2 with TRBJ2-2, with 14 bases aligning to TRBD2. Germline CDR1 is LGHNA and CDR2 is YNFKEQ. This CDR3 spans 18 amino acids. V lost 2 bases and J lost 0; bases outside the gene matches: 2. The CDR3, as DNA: TGTGCCAGCAGCCAACGGACTAGCGGGAGGACGAACACCGGGGAGCTGTTTTTT. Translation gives CASSQRTSGRTNTGELFF.

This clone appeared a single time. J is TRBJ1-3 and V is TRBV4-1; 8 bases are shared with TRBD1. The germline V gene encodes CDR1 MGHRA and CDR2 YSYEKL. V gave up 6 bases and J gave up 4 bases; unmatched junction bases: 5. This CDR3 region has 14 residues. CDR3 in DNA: TGCGCCAGCAGTTCGACAGGGGCCGGAAACACCATATATTTT. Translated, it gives CASSSTGAGNTIYF.

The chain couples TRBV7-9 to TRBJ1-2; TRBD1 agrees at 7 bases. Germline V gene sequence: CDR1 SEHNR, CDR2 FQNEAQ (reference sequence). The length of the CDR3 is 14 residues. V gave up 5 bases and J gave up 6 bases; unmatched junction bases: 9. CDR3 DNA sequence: TGTGCCAGCAGCCCACTAGGACAGGATAATGGCTACACCTTC. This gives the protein CASSPLGQDNGYTF.

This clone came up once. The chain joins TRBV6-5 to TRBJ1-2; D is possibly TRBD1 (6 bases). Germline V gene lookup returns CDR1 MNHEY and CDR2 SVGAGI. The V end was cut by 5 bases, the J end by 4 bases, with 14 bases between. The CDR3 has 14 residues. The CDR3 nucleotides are TGTGCCAGCAGTCCGGGACAAGCCTTCTATGGCTACACCTTC. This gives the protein CASSPGQAFYGYTF.

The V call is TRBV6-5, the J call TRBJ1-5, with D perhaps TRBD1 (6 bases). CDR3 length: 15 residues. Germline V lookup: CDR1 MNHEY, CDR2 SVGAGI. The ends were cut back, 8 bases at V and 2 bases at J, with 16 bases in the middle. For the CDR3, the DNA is TGTGCCAGCGGCTTCGGGGGGGCAGGCAATCAGCCCCAGCATTTT. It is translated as CASGFGGAGNQPQHF.